Below are 25 T cell receptor beta chains sequenced from a single sample in a study of PD-L1 blockade in urothelial cancer. The assay was immunoSEQ multiplex PCR, and TCRdb's table has in-frame clones only and misses some. The repertoire holds fewer than 30,000 clones, with under 90% as singletons. Time point meaning: peripheral blood 6 weeks after treatment start. The source was PBMCs, collected around atezolizumab (anti-PD-L1) treatment. The receptors were gathered from a man between 65 and 80 years old with urothelial cancer.

The V and J genes are TRBV18 and TRBJ1-1, with 10 bases fitting TRBD1. The CDR3 spans 14 residues. The germline gives CDR1 KGHSH, CDR2 LQKENI. The V gene end was trimmed by 6 bases and the J gene end by 8 bases; junction bases not matched to a gene: 9. CDR3 sequence (DNA): TGTGCCAGCTCCCCTCAGACAGGGGGCGAGGAAGCTTTCTTT. The encoded protein is CASSPQTGGEEAFF.

The chain uses TRBV5-6 and TRBJ1-5, with a possible D match to TRBD1 (6 bases). The CDR3 spans 14 residues. Trimming took 3 bases from V and 5 from J, leaving 12 bases between them. In germline, CDR1 is SGHDT, CDR2 YYEEEE. CDR3 sequence: CASSSGTHYQPQHF. In DNA form, the CDR3 reads TGTGCCAGCAGCTCCGGGACACATTATCAGCCCCAGCATTTT.

The chain carries TRBV4-3 and TRBJ2-5; D perhaps matches TRBD2 (6 bases). CDR1 is LGHNA and CDR2 is YSLEER in the germline V gene. With 2 bases removed from V and 5 bases from J, the gap between germline ends came to 12 bases. The CDR3 is 14 residues long. CDR3 sequence: CASSQTTSRETQYF. CDR3 in DNA: TGCGCCAGCAGCCAAACTACTAGCCGGGAGACCCAGTACTTC.

This clone was detected a few times. The chain links TRBV6-6 to TRBJ1-2, with TRBD1 matching 7 bases. Unmatched junction bases numbered 8, after V lost 4 bases and J lost 6 bases. CDR1 is MNHNY, CDR2 SVGAGI, per germline (reference sequence). This CDR3 contains 14 residues. CDR3: CASSWSQGENGYTF. The CDR3 DNA reads TGTGCCAGCAGTTGGAGTCAGGGGGAAAATGGCTACACCTTC.

This chain joins TRBV29-1 and TRBJ2-7; 7 nucleotides match TRBD2. The CDR3 is 14 residues long. The germline V gene has CDR1 SQVTM and CDR2 ANQGSEA. V was pared by 6 bases and J by 3 bases, with 11 bases of the junction left unmatched. CDR3 sequence reads: CSVKLSGTRYEQYF. CDR3 DNA sequence: TGCAGCGTGAAGTTAAGCGGGACTCGCTACGAGCAGTACTTC.

Only a few counts were recorded for this clone. The V and J genes are TRBV2 and TRBJ1-5; maybe TRBD1 (6 bases). Germline assignment: CDR1 SNHLY and CDR2 FYNNEI. The V end lost 6 bases, the J end lost 0 bases, and 12 bases lay between the germline ends. This CDR3 has 15 amino acids. The CDR3 is CASRRDINSNQPQHF. The CDR3 region has the DNA TGTGCCAGCAGACGGGACATTAATAGCAATCAGCCCCAGCATTTT.

The V call is TRBV7-3, the J call TRBJ1-3; no reliable D call. V was trimmed by 7 bases and J by 2 bases, leaving 12 bases between them. The CDR3 covers 14 residues. Looked up from germline, CDR1 is SGHTA and CDR2 is FQGTGA. The DNA of the CDR3 is TGTGCCAGCAACACTTGGCAGGCTGGAAACACCATATATTTT. It is translated as CASNTWQAGNTIYF.

The CDR3 reads CASRGANERGQNNEQFF. CDR3 nucleotides: TGTGCCAGCAGGGGGGCGAATGAGCGGGGGCAAAACAATGAGCAGTTCTTC. This chain uses TRBV11-1 with TRBJ2-1; 8 nucleotides agree with TRBD2. V lost 6 bases to trimming and J lost 5 bases; unmatched junction nucleotides: 15. This CDR3 is 17 amino acids long. The germline V gene has CDR1 SGHAT and CDR2 FQDESV (reference sequence).

V and J are TRBV5-1 and TRBJ1-4, with a tentative D call TRBD1 (6 bases). The CDR3 has 15 amino acids. The V gene lost 3 bases and the J gene lost 3 bases, with 12 bases spanning the gap. Germline V gene data show CDR1 as SGHRS and CDR2 as YFSETQ. Written as DNA, the CDR3 is TGCGCCAGCAGCTCGACAGGTCTCGCTAATGAAAAACTGTTTTTT. This encodes CASSSTGLANEKLFF.

CDR3 DNA sequence: TGTGCCAGCAGCCTCCGGACAGTTAACTATGGCTACACCTTC. This codes for CASSLRTVNYGYTF. This chain connects TRBV7-2 to TRBJ1-2; weak D call: TRBD1 (6 bases). The CDR3 contains 14 residues. Germline loops: CDR1 SGHTA, CDR2 FQGNSA. Trimming cost V 5 bases and J 1 base, with 11 bases left between them.

This clone was detected a few times. The chain recombines TRBV19 with TRBJ1-6, with TRBD1 matching 7 bases. The CDR3 is made up of 14 amino acids. V lost 10 bases, J lost 10 bases, and 13 bases stayed unmatched. CDR1 LNHDA and CDR2 SQIVND come from the germline V gene (reference sequence). The DNA of the CDR3 is TGTGCCACCTCCGGGACAGAAGTACGGTCACCCCTCCACTTT. Translation gives CATSGTEVRSPLHF. Drawing the rest from reference TRBV19 and TRBJ1-6, the complete variable domain is DGGITQSPKYLFRKEGQNVTLSCEQNLNHDAMYWYRQDPGQGLRLIYYSQIVNDFQKGDIAEGYSVSREKKESFPLTVTSAQKNPTAFYLCATSGTEVRSPLHFGNGTRLTVT.

CDR3 in amino acids: CASSPQDRRRTSGNTIYF. The CDR3 nucleotides read TGTGCCAGCAGCCCACAGGACAGGCGAAGAACCTCTGGAAACACCATATATTTT. V usage is TRBV7-8 and J usage is TRBJ1-3; TRBD1 matches at 7 bases. The CDR3 runs to 18 residues. Germline assignment: CDR1 SGHVS and CDR2 FQNEAQ. Trimming removed 5 bases from V and 0 bases from J; junction bases left unmatched: 13.

The chain recombines TRBV7-2 with TRBJ2-1; D is undetermined. Germline V gives CDR1 SGHTA, CDR2 FQGNSA. The CDR3 spans 14 residues. V was trimmed by 1 base and J by 7 bases, leaving 11 bases between them. The DNA for the CDR3 is TGTGCCAGCAGCTTAGGCCCCCAAACTAATGAGCAGTTCTTC. It specifies CASSLGPQTNEQFF. Drawing the rest from reference TRBV7-2 and TRBJ2-1, the complete variable domain is GAGVSQSPSNKVTEKGKDVELRCDPISGHTALYWYRQSLGQGLEFLIYFQGNSAPDKSGLPSDRFSAERTGGSVSTLTIQRTQQEDSAVYLCASSLGPQTNEQFFGPGTRLTVL.

The rearrangement links TRBV5-1 to TRBJ1-1; a weak D match, TRBD1 (5 bases). CDR1 is SGHRS and CDR2 is YFSETQ in the germline V gene. The length of the CDR3 is 14 residues. Trimming left V 1 base short and J 1 base short, with 8 bases between. CDR3 region: CASSLQGRNTEAFF. CDR3 nucleotides: TGCGCCAGCAGCTTGCAGGGAAGGAACACTGAAGCTTTCTTT.

The chain recombines TRBV7-2 with TRBJ1-1; D is perhaps TRBD1 (6 bases). V was clipped by 2 bases and J by 6 bases, with 16 bases between them. CDR1 and CDR2 from the germline V gene are SGHTA and FQGNSA. The CDR3 length is 15 residues. CDR3 sequence: CASSLNWGPVSEAFF. CDR3 DNA: TGTGCCAGCAGCTTAAATTGGGGGCCCGTATCTGAAGCTTTCTTT.

This chain links TRBV7-9 with TRBJ2-1; D gene ambiguous. The germline CDR1 and CDR2 sequences are SEHNR and FQNEAQ (reference sequence). This CDR3 has 11 residues. V was shortened by 5 bases and J by 6 bases, with 5 bases between the two germline ends. The CDR3 nucleotides are TGTGCCAGCAGCCGCAGCAATGAGCAGTTCTTC. The encoded protein is CASSRSNEQFF.

The chain joins TRBV5-4 to TRBJ2-2, with D possibly matching TRBD2 (6 bases). CDR3 length equals 16 residues. Germline lookup yields CDR1 SGHNT and CDR2 YYREEE (reference sequence). Trimming shortened V by 5 bases and J by 0 bases, and 14 bases separated the two germline ends. The CDR3 sequence is CASSRDFSTNTGELFF. The CDR3 DNA sequence: TGTGCCAGCAGTCGGGACTTTTCCACGAACACCGGGGAGCTGTTTTTT.

The chain joins TRBV11-2 to TRBJ2-7, with a possible D match to TRBD1 (6 bases). This CDR3 contains 16 residues. V lost 1 base, J lost 2 bases, and 15 bases lay in between. Germline V gene lookup returns CDR1 SGHAT and CDR2 FQNNGV. The CDR3 loop is CASSLVGQISPYEQYF. DNA for the CDR3: TGTGCCAGCAGCTTAGTCGGACAGATTTCGCCCTACGAGCAGTACTTC.

There are a few counts of this clone. Other DNA variants within this sample encode the same CDR3. J is TRBJ2-3 and V is TRBV19; D is possibly TRBD2 (5 bases). Germline assignment: CDR1 LNHDA and CDR2 SQIVND (reference sequence). V lost 8 bases and J 6 bases, leaving 9 bases between the germline ends. The CDR3 contains 11 residues. DNA of the CDR3: TGTGCCAGTGGAGGTTCGGATACGCAGTATTTT. This codes for CASGGSDTQYF.

This chain uses TRBV5-4 with TRBJ2-1; no definite D call. Germline CDR1 and CDR2: SGHNT and YYREEE (reference sequence). The CDR3 is 16 residues long. Trimming cost V 0 bases and J 0 bases, with 10 bases left between them. The CDR3 nucleotides are TGTGCCAGCAGCTTGGATGCGGAGAGCTCCTACAATGAGCAGTTCTTC. It specifies CASSLDAESSYNEQFF.

The rearrangement links TRBV5-5 to TRBJ1-3, with 7 bases that match TRBD1. Unmatched junction bases numbered 8, after V lost 2 bases and J lost 0 bases. The germline V gene has CDR1 SGHKS and CDR2 YYEKEE (reference sequence). CDR3 length: 17 residues. The CDR3 spells CASSFVGTASSGNTIYF. In DNA, the CDR3 is TGTGCCAGCAGCTTCGTTGGGACAGCCAGCTCTGGAAACACCATATATTTT. The full variable domain, with the rest looked up from reference TRBV5-5 and TRBJ1-3, is DAGVTQSPTHLIKTRGQQVTLRCSPISGHKSVSWYQQVLGQGPQFIFQYYEKEERGRGNFPDRFSARQFPNYSSELNVNALLLGDSALYLCASSFVGTASSGNTIYFGEGSWLTVV.

The chain recombines TRBV28 with TRBJ1-4; possibly TRBD1 for D (5 bases). V shed 6 bases and J shed 8 bases, with 16 bases lying between them. The germline gives CDR1 MDHEN, CDR2 SYDVKM. The CDR3 sequence is 14 residues long. CDR3 region: CASSSGGGYEKLFF. The CDR3 DNA sequence: TGTGCCAGCAGCTCAGGTGGGGGGTACGAAAAACTGTTTTTT.

The chain uses TRBV7-2 and TRBJ1-1; D perhaps matches TRBD1 (6 bases). The CDR3 has 11 amino acids. Trimming cost V 5 bases and J 6 bases, with 7 bases left between them. Germline V gene sequence: CDR1 SGHTA, CDR2 FQGNSA. The CDR3 loop reads CASSNRAEAFF. The CDR3 DNA reads TGTGCCAGCAGCAACAGGGCTGAAGCTTTCTTT.

In this sample, this clone turned up a few times. V is TRBV7-2 and J is TRBJ1-3; 9 bases align to TRBD1. Trimming removed 1 base from V and 4 bases from J; junction bases left unmatched: 8. CDR1 and CDR2 (germline): SGHTA, FQGNSA. The length of the CDR3 is 17 residues. This chain's CDR3 is CASSLGGQGLAGNTIYF. The CDR3 region has the DNA TGTGCCAGCAGCTTAGGGGGACAGGGTCTTGCGGGAAACACCATATATTTT.

The DNA for the CDR3 is TGCGCCAGCACCTGGGGGGGTGGCTATGGCTACACCTTC. This encodes CASTWGGGYGYTF. This chain connects TRBV5-1 to TRBJ1-2; possible D gene TRBD1, 5 bases. Germline assignment: CDR1 SGHRS and CDR2 YFSETQ. The germline V and J ends were trimmed by 6 bases and 4 bases, with 13 bases remaining between them. This CDR3 contains 13 residues. Combining the CDR3 with reference TRBV5-1 and TRBJ1-2 gives the whole variable domain KAGVTQTPRYLIKTRGQQVTLSCSPISGHRSVSWYQQTPGQGLQFLFEYFSETQRNKGNFPGRFSGRQFSNSRSEMNVSTLELGDSALYLCASTWGGGYGYTFGSGTRLTVV.